The sequence of this T cell receptor beta chain was determined in a study of CD8 T cells in ankylosing spondylitis. With regard to this clonotype: What it binds is unknown.

Whole-study results and caveats: It appeared that ankylosing spondylitis blood was characterized by a TCR beta motif of about eight highly homologous variants. Matched ankylosing spondylitis synovial fluid reportedly showed significant enrichment of disease-linked clones.

Looked up from germline, CDR1 is SGDLS and CDR2 is YYNGEE. The ends were cut back, 0 bases at V and 6 bases at J, with 12 bases in the middle. This CDR3 comprises 14 residues. TCRdb ran MiXCR on the 5' RACE reads and lists one entry per CDR3 protein. Here the sample spans about 160,000 distinct CDR3 sequences, around 8.9% being singletons. The TCR comes from a female donor with ankylosing spondylitis or in good health (not recorded which). The sample was blood, either unsorted or a sorted T cell fraction (not recorded which). This chain uses TRBV9 with TRBJ1-1; no definite D call. The DNA of the CDR3 is TGTGCCAGCAGCGTAGGTTCCGGCCCTCCTGAAGCTTTCTTT. It encodes CASSVGSGPPEAFF.